The rows below give T cell receptor beta chains drawn from one sample of a study of T cell responses to AZD1222 COVID-19 vaccine. Sequencing was performed with immunoSEQ multiplex PCR; in TCRdb, only in-frame clones are kept and a portion is missing. The sample has 110,000 to 150,000 clones; 92% are singletons. The specimen comprised peripheral blood, sampled 28 days after the second AZD1222 dose. These receptor sequences come from an adult who received the AZD1222 COVID-19 vaccine. CDR3s include the opening cysteine and the closing phenylalanine or tryptophan. D genes are given only for firm matches. Not all rows give a size; the values are once, few, many and, for expanded clones, a class.

NA	NA	TRBV5-1	TRBJ1-1	TGCGCCAGCAGCTACCGCCCGGGACAAGAAGCTTTCTTT	CASSYRPGQEAFF
NA	NA	TRBV6-2/TRBV6-3	TRBJ2-3	TGTGCCAGCAGTTACCTATTAGATACGCAGTATTTT	CASSYLLDTQYF
NA	TRBD1	TRBV14	TRBJ2-3	TGTGCCAGCAGCCAAGGACAGGGAGGCACAGATACGCAGTATTTT	CASSQGQGGTDTQYF
few	TRBD2	TRBV14	TRBJ2-1	TGTGCCAGCAGCCAAGGACCTTTTGCGGGAGGCTCCAATGAGCAGTTCTTC	CASSQGPFAGGSNEQFF
NA	TRBD2	TRBV28	TRBJ2-1	TGTGCCAGCAGTTTATTGGTAGCGGGAGGGAATGAGCAGTTCTTC	CASSLLVAGGNEQFF
NA	NA	TRBV28	TRBJ2-5	TGTGCCAGCAGTTTTATTGGAGCCACGGGGGGCGAATCGGAGACCCAGTACTTC	CASSFIGATGGESETQYF
NA	TRBD2	TRBV6-1	TRBJ2-1	TGTGCCAGCAGTGCCCCGCAGCGGGGGTACAATGAGCAGTTCTTC	CASSAPQRGYNEQFF
NA	NA	TRBV2	TRBJ1-4	TGTGCCAGCAGGTGGACGGACTCACTTGAAAAACTGTTTTTT	CASRWTDSLEKLFF
NA	NA	TRBV19	TRBJ2-1	TGTGCCAGTAGTATTAGCAGATACAATGAGCAGTTCTTC	CASSISRYNEQFF
NA	NA	TRBV30	TRBJ2-5	TGTGCCTGGAGAGGGGTGGGAGAGACCCAGTACTTC	CAWRGVGETQYF
NA	TRBD2	TRBV11-2	TRBJ2-7	TGTGCCAGCAGCTTAACCACCCCCGGGACTATCTCCTCCTACGAGCAGTACTTC	CASSLTTPGTISSYEQYF
NA	NA	TRBV6-5	TRBJ1-1	TGTGCCAGCAGAAAAGGTCGGGGCACTGAAGCTTTCTTT	CASRKGRGTEAFF
NA	NA	TRBV5-4	TRBJ1-1	TGTGCCAGCACCCGGGGGGGACTGAACACTGAAGCTTTCTTT	CASTRGGLNTEAFF
NA	NA	TRBV7-6	TRBJ1-5	TGTGCCAGCAGCTTAGTGGTTGGAACCAATCAGCCCCAGCATTTT	CASSLVVGTNQPQHF
NA	NA	TRBV4-2	TRBJ1-5	TGTGCCAGCAGCCAAGGGCAGCCCGATCAGCCCCAGCATTTT	CASSQGQPDQPQHF
NA	TRBD1	TRBV5-4	TRBJ1-2	TGTGCCAGCAGCTTGGCAGGAGCAGGGGGGGACTCTGGCTACACCTTC	CASSLAGAGGDSGYTF
NA	TRBD1	TRBV7-9	TRBJ2-7	TGTGCCAGCAGCTCAGACCGGACAGGGAGCTCCTACGAGCAGTACTTC	CASSSDRTGSSYEQYF
NA	NA	TRBV6-2/TRBV6-3	TRBJ2-2	TGTGCCAGCAGCGACGACCTAAGGAACGGGGAGCTGTTTTTT	CASSDDLRNGELFF
NA	TRBD2	TRBV27	TRBJ2-1	TGTGCCAGCAGTCCCACGGGCGGGACTATCTACAATGAGCAGTTCTTC	CASSPTGGTIYNEQFF
once	NA	TRBV7-9	TRBJ2-5	TGTGCCAGCAGCTTAGGGGCGGTAGCCAGAGGCCGTGGGGAGACCCAGTACTTC	CASSLGAVARGRGETQYF
NA	NA	TRBV7-2	TRBJ1-5	TGTGCCAGCAGCAAATATAGCAATCAGCCCCAGCATTTT	CASSKYSNQPQHF
NA	TRBD1	TRBV11-2	TRBJ1-6	TGTGCCAGCAGCCCGAGGGGGCGCGGTTCCCTTTATAATTCACCCCTCCACTTT	CASSPRGRGSLYNSPLHF
NA	NA	TRBV28	TRBJ2-5	TGTGCCAGCAGTGCCCCGGGCATCCAAGAGACCCAGTACTTC	CASSAPGIQETQYF
once	TRBD1	TRBV6-5	TRBJ1-2	TGTGCCAGCAAACGATCGGGACAGGGGCTCTATGGCTACACCTTC	CASKRSGQGLYGYTF
once	NA	TRBV4-3	TRBJ1-5	TGCGCCAGCAGCCAAGATAGTAAGCCAAATCAGCCCCAGCATTTT	CASSQDSKPNQPQHF
NA	TRBD1	TRBV5-6	TRBJ1-2	TGTGCCAGCAGAGACGAGGGGGCTCAAGGCTACACCTTC	CASRDEGAQGYTF
NA	NA	TRBV7-2	TRBJ1-2	TGTGCCAGCAGCTCTTACACAGGGCACAATGGCTACACCTTC	CASSSYTGHNGYTF
NA	NA	TRBV6-1	TRBJ2-7	TGTGCCAGCAGTGAATACTCTAGCTTCTACGAGCAGTACTTC	CASSEYSSFYEQYF
NA	NA	TRBV28	TRBJ1-1	TGTGCCACCCTCCTGGACACTGAAGCTTTCTTT	CATLLDTEAFF
NA	TRBD1	TRBV5-6	TRBJ1-1	TGTGCCAGCAGCTTGGGACAGGGGATTACTGAAGCTTTCTTT	CASSLGQGITEAFF
NA	NA	TRBV27	TRBJ1-1	TGTGCCAGCAGTTTTCTGGGTTCGGCGACTGAAGCTTTCTTT	CASSFLGSATEAFF
NA	NA	TRBV19	TRBJ2-1	TGTGCCAGTAGTATAGATTACCGTGGCTCCTACAATGAGCAGTTCTTC	CASSIDYRGSYNEQFF
NA	NA	TRBV6-5	TRBJ2-3	TGTGCCAGCAGTTACTCGCGAGGAATCACGCAGTATTTT	CASSYSRGITQYF
NA	NA	TRBV2	TRBJ2-3	TGTGCCAGCACCAGGGACTCAGATACGCAGTATTTT	CASTRDSDTQYF
NA	NA	TRBV19	TRBJ1-1	TGTGCCAGTAGTCTTCAGGATCGGGGGGCTTTCTTT	CASSLQDRGAFF
NA	TRBD2	TRBV9	TRBJ2-3	TGTGCCAGCAGCGTAGGAGCGGGAGAGGGGGATACGCAGTATTTT	CASSVGAGEGDTQYF
NA	NA	TRBV29-1	TRBJ1-3	TGCAGCGTTGAAGATCCCCTCGCCCGAGTAGGAAACACCATATATTTT	CSVEDPLARVGNTIYF
NA	TRBD2	TRBV7-9	TRBJ2-2	TGTGCCAGCAGCTTAGGGACTAGCTGGACCGGGGAGCTGTTTTTT	CASSLGTSWTGELFF
NA	TRBD1	TRBV7-2	TRBJ1-1	TGTGCCAGCAGCTTGGGACAGTTGAACACTGAAGCTTTCTTT	CASSLGQLNTEAFF
NA	NA	TRBV5-6	TRBJ1-2	TGTGCCAGCAGCTTGGCCCCGGGGGAAACCTATGGCTACACCTTC	CASSLAPGETYGYTF
NA	TRBD2	TRBV19	TRBJ2-7	TGTGCCAGTAGCCCTAGCGGGAGCCACGAGCAGTACTTC	CASSPSGSHEQYF
NA	NA	TRBV5-8	TRBJ1-5	TGTGCCAGCAGCTTGGCCGGGAATCAGCCCCAGCATTTT	CASSLAGNQPQHF
NA	NA	TRBV30	TRBJ1-2	TGTGCCCTCCAGGATTGGGGCTATGGCTACACCTTC	CALQDWGYGYTF
NA	NA	TRBV20-1	TRBJ1-1	TGCAGTGCTAGTTTAACGGCCCGGGGGTCGGCTTTCTTT	CSASLTARGSAFF
NA	NA	TRBV19	TRBJ1-3	TGTGCCAGCAAATGGGGTCGGCCGACCTCTGGAAACACCATATATTTT	CASKWGRPTSGNTIYF
NA	TRBD1	TRBV18	TRBJ2-7	TGTGCCAGCTCACAGGACAGGCCCGAGCAGTACTTC	CASSQDRPEQYF
NA	NA	TRBV28	TRBJ2-7	TGTGCCAGCAGTTTGGGGGCAGGTAGTTCGGCCTACGAGCAGTACTTC	CASSLGAGSSAYEQYF
NA	NA	TRBV2	TRBJ1-1	TGTGCCAACAGACCCGGGGAGACTGAAGCTTTCTTT	CANRPGETEAFF
NA	TRBD1	TRBV15	TRBJ1-2	TGTGCCACCAGCGTAAGACAGGGGAACTATGGCTACACCTTC	CATSVRQGNYGYTF
NA	NA	TRBV7-2	TRBJ1-1	TGTGCCAGCAGCTTATCCCAGGGAAACACTGAAGCTTTCTTT	CASSLSQGNTEAFF
NA	TRBD2	TRBV6-6	TRBJ2-7	TGTGCCAGCAGGGCTAGCGGCTACGAGCAGTACTTC	CASRASGYEQYF
NA	NA	TRBV21-1	TRBJ2-7	TGTGCCAGCACCAGAGGACAGGGGATCTCCTACGAGCAGTACTTC	CASTRGQGISYEQYF
NA	TRBD1	TRBV3-1/TRBV3-2	TRBJ2-7	TGTGCCAGCAGTCCCGGGACAGGGTTTGAGCAGTACTTC	CASSPGTGFEQYF
once	TRBD2	TRBV5-1	TRBJ2-2	TGCGCCAGCAGCCCGACTAGCGTCACCGGGGAGCTGTTTTTT	CASSPTSVTGELFF
NA	NA	TRBV9	TRBJ1-4	TGTGCCAGCAGCGTAGGGGGTCACGAAAAACTGTTTTTT	CASSVGGHEKLFF